The T cell receptor beta chain under discussion was sequenced for a study of post-analysis software for immune sequencing data. Carried by the TCR beta cDNA libraries were unique molecular identifiers. The authors obtained roughly 500,000 cDNA molecules from approximately 0.91 to 9.4 million T cells. MiXCR was run by TCRdb on the PCR reads, yielding one entry per CDR3 protein. The sample shows roughly 870,000 distinct CDR3 sequences, under 70% of them seen only once. V was pared by 0 bases and J by 6 bases, with 15 bases between. The germline gives CDR1 SGHVS, CDR2 FQNEAQ. The CDR3 extends over 16 amino acids. Turning to this clonotype: Its antigen is not known.

Study-level results: Compared against controls, patients with multiple sclerosis displayed significantly lower normalized Chao1 diversity. TRBV segments more frequent in patients than in controls numbered roughly 5 and included TRBV5-6, TRBV5-1 and TRBV20-1.

This chain uses TRBV7-8 with TRBJ2-1; D call uncertain. This TCR derives from a girl aged 5-17 years with multiple sclerosis. What was sequenced was blood. CDR3 sequence: CASSLAFTQLSNEQFF. CDR3 bases: TGTGCCAGCAGCTTAGCATTCACCCAACTCTCCAATGAGCAGTTCTTC. Full variable domain (remainder filled in from reference TRBV7-8 and TRBJ2-1): GAGVSQSPRYKVAKRGQDVALRCDPISGHVSLFWYQQALGQGPEFLTYFQNEAQLDKSGLPSDRFFAERPEGSVSTLKIQRTQQEDSAVYLCASSLAFTQLSNEQFFGPGTRLTVL.